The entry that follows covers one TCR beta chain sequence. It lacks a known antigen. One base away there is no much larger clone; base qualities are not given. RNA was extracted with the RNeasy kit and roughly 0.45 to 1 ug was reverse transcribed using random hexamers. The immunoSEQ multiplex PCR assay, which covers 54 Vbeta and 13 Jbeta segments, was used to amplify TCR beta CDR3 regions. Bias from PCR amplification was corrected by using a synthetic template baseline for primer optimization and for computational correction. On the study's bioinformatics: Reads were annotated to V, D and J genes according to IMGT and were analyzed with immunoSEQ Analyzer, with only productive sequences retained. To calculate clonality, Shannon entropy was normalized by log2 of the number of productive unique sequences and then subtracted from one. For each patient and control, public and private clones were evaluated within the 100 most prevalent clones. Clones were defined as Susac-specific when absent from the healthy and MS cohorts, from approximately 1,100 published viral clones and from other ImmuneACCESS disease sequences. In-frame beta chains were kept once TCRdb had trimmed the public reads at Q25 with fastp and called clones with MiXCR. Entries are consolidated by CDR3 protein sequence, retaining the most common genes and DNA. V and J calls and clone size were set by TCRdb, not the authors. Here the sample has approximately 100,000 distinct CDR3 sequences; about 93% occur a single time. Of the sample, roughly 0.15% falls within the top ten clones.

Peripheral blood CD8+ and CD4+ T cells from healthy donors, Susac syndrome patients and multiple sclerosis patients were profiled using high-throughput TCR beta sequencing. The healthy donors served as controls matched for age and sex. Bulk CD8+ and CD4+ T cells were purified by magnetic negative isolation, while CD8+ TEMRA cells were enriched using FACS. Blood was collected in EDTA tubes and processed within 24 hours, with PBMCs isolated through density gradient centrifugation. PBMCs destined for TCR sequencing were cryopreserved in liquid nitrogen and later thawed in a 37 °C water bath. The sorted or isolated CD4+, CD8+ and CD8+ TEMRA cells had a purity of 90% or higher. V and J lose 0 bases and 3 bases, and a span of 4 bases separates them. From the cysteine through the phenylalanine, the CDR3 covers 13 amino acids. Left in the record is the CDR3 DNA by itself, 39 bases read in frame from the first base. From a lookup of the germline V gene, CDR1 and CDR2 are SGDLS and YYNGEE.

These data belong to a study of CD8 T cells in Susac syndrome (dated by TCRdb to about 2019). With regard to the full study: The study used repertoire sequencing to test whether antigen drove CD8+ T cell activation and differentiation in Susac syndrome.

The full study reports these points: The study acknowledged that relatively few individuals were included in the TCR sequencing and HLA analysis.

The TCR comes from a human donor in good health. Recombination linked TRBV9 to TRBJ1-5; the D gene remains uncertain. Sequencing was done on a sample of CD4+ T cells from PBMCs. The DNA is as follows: TGTGCCAGCAGCGTAGGTCACAATCAGCCCCAGCATTTT. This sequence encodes CASSVGHNQPQHF.